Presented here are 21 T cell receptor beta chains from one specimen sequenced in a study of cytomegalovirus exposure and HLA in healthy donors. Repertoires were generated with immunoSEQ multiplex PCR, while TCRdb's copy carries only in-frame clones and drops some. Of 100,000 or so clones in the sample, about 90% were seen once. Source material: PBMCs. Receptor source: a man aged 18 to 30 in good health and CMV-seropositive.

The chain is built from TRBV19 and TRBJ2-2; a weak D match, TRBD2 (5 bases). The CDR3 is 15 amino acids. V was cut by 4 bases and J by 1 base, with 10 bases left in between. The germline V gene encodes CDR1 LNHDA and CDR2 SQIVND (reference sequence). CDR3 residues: CASSKLGRNTGELFF. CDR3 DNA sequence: TGTGCCAGTAGTAAACTAGGGAGGAACACCGGGGAGCTGTTTTTT.

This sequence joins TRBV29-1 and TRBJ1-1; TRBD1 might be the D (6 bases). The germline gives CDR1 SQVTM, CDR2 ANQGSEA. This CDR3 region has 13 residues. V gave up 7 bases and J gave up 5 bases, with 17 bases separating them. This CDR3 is CSANEGGTTEAFF. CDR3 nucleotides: TGCAGCGCTAATGAGGGGGGGACAACTGAAGCTTTCTTT.

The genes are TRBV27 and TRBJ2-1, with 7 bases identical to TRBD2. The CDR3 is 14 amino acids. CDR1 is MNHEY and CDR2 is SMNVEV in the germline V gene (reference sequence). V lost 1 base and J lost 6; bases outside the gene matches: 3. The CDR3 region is CASSLWTSPNEQFF. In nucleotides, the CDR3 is TGTGCCAGCAGTTTATGGACTAGTCCCAATGAGCAGTTCTTC.

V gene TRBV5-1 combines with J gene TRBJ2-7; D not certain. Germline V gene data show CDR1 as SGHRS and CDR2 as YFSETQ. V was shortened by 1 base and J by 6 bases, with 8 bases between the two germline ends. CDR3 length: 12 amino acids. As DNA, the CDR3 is TGCGCCAGCAGCTTGAACCAGGCCGAGCAGTACTTC. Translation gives CASSLNQAEQYF.

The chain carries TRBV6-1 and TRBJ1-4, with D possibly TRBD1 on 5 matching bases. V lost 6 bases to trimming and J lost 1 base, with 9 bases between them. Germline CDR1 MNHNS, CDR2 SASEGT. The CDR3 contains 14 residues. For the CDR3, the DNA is TGTGCCAGCAGCTCAAGGGGAACTAATGAAAAACTGTTTTTT. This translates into CASSSRGTNEKLFF.

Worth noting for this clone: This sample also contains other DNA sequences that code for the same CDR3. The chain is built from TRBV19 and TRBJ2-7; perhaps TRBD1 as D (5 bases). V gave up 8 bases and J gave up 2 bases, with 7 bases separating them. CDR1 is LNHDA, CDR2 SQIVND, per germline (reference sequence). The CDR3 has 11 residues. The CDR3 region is CASSDTYEQYF. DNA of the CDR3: TGTGCCAGTTCGGACACCTACGAGCAGTACTTC.

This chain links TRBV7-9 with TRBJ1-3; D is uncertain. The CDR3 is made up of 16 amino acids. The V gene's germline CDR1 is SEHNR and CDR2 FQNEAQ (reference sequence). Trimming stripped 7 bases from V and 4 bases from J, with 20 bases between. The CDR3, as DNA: TGTGCCAGCACCACCCCCGCCAGTACGTCCGGAAACACCATATATTTT. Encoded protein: CASTTPASTSGNTIYF.

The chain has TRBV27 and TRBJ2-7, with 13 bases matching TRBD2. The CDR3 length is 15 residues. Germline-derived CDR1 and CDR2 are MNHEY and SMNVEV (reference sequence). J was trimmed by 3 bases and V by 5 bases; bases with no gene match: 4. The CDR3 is CASSTRTSGSYEQYF. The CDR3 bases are TGTGCCAGCAGTACGCGGACTAGCGGGAGCTACGAGCAGTACTTC.

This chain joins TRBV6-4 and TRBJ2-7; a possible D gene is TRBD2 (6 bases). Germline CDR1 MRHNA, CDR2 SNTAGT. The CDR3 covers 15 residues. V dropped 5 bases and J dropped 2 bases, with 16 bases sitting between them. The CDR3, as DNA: TGTGCCAGCAGTATAGGGACTCAACTAGCCTACGAGCAGTACTTC. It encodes CASSIGTQLAYEQYF.

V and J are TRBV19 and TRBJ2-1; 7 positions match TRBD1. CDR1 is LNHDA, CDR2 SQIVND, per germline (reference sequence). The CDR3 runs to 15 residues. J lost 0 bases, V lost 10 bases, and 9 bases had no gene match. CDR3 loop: CATKDRRSSYNEQFF. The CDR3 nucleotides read TGTGCCACCAAGGACAGGCGCTCCTCCTACAATGAGCAGTTCTTC.

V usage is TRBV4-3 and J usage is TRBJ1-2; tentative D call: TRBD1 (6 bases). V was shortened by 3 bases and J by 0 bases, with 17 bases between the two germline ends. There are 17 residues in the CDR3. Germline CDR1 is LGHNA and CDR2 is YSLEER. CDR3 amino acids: CASSQEPTGITNYGYTF. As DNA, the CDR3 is TGCGCCAGCAGCCAGGAACCCACAGGGATTACTAACTATGGCTACACCTTC.

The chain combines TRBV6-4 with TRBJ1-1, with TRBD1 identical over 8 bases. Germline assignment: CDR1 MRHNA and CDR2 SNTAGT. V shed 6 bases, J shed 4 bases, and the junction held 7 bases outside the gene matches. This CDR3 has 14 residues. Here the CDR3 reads CASRRDRWVTEAFF. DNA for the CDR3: TGTGCCAGCAGACGGGACAGGTGGGTCACTGAAGCTTTCTTT.

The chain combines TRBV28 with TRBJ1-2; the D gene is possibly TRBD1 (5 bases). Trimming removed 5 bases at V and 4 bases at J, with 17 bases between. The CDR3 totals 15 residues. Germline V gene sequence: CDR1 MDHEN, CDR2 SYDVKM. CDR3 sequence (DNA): TGTGCCAGCAGTCCGGGGGAAGTTGAACCCTATGGCTACACCTTC. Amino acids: CASSPGEVEPYGYTF.

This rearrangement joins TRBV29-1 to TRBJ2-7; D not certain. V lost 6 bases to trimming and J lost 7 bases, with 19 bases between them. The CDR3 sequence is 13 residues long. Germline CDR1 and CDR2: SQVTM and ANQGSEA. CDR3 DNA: TGCAGCGTAGCGTATGCGTCAGTCGGTGAGCAGTACTTC. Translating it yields CSVAYASVGEQYF.

The CDR3 is CASNPTGGQETQYF. The CDR3 bases are TGTGCCAGCAATCCTACGGGAGGGCAAGAGACCCAGTACTTC. The V and J genes are TRBV11-2 and TRBJ2-5; the match to TRBD2 covers 8 bases. Germline lookup yields CDR1 SGHAT and CDR2 FQNNGV. Unmatched junction bases numbered 6, after V lost 7 bases and J lost 2 bases. This CDR3 is built from 14 residues.

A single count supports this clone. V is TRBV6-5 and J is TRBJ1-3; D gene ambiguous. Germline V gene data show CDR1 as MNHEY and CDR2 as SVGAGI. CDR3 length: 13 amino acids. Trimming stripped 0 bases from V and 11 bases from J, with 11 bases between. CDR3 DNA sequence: TGTGCCAGCAGTTACTCGACGGGTGCGCCCATATATTTT. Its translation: CASSYSTGAPIYF.

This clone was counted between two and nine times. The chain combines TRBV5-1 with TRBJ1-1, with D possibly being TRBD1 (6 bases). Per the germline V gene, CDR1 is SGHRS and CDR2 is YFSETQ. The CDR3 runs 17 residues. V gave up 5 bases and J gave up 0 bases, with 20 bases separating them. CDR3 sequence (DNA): TGCGCCAGCAGAAAAGAAATCAACAGGGTGATGAACACTGAAGCTTTCTTT. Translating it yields CASRKEINRVMNTEAFF.

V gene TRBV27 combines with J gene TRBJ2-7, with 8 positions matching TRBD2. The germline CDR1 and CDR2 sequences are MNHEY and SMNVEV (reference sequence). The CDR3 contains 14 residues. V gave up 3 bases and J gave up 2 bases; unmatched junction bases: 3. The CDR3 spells CASSFYGGAYEQYF. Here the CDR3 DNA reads TGTGCCAGCAGTTTCTACGGGGGGGCCTACGAGCAGTACTTC.

This chain's CDR3 is CASRVGPSTDTQYF. CDR3 sequence (DNA): TGTGCCAGCCGGGTGGGGCCTTCCACAGATACGCAGTATTTT. This chain links TRBV27 with TRBJ2-3; perhaps TRBD1 as D (5 bases). V dropped 8 bases and J dropped 2 bases, with 14 bases sitting between them. CDR3 size: 14 residues. Germline-derived CDR1 and CDR2 are MNHEY and SMNVEV (reference sequence).

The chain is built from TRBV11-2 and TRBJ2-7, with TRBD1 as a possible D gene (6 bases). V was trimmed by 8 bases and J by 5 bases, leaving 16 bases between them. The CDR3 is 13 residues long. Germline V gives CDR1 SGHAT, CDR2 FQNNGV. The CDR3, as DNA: TGTGCCAGCCAAAGAGCAGGGGCCAACGAGCAGTACTTC. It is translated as CASQRAGANEQYF.

The CDR3 DNA reads TGTGCCAGCAGCGTAGGACGCGGGGGGGGCCCTGAAAAACTGTTTTTT. Translating it yields CASSVGRGGGPEKLFF. The chain links TRBV9 to TRBJ1-4, with D tentatively TRBD1 (6 bases). Germline-derived CDR1 and CDR2 are SGDLS and YYNGEE. The V and J ends lost 0 bases and 7 bases respectively, with 16 bases between them. The CDR3 runs to 16 residues. Filled out from reference TRBV9 and TRBJ1-4, the complete variable domain reads DSGVTQTPKHLITATGQRVTLRCSPRSGDLSVYWYQQSLDQGLQFLIQYYNGEERAKGNILERFSAQQFPDLHSELNLSSLELGDSALYFCASSVGRGGGPEKLFFGSGTQLSVL.